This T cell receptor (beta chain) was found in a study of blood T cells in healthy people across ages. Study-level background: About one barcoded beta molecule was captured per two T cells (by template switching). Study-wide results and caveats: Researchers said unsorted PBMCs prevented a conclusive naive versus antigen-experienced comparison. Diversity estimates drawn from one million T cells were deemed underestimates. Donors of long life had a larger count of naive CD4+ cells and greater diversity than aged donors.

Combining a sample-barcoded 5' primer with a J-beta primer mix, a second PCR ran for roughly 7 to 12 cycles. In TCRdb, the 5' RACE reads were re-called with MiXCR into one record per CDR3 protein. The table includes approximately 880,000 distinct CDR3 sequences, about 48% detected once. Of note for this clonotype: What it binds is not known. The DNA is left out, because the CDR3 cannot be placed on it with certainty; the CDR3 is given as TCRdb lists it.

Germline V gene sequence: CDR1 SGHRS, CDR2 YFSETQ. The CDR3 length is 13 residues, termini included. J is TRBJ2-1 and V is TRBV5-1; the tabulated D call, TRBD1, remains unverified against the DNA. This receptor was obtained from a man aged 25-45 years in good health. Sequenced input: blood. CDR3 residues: CASSWGQGAWKFF.